This record looks at one TCR beta chain sequence and its context. What it recognizes is unknown. The source of the sample is a study of T cell responses to AZD1222 COVID-19 vaccine. Notes on the study in general: Mostly white British, mostly female donors; authors suggested clonal diversity may be underestimated.

V was clipped by 0 bases and J by 5 bases, with 10 bases between them. The germline CDR1 and CDR2 sequences are MNHEY and SVGAGI. This CDR3 is 14 amino acids long. Sequencing was performed with immunoSEQ multiplex PCR; in TCRdb, only in-frame clones are kept and a portion is missing. The table records about 160,000 clones, 85% to 90% of them present only once. The receptor was isolated from an adult who received the AZD1222 COVID-19 vaccine. The material was peripheral blood, obtained 28 days after the second AZD1222 dose. This chain links TRBV6-5 with TRBJ1-1, with D uncertain. CDR3 region: CASSYSHPRTEAFF. The CDR3 DNA is TGTGCCAGCAGTTACTCTCACCCGAGGACTGAAGCTTTCTTT.